This T cell receptor beta chain was captured in a study of PD-1 blockade in classical Hodgkin lymphoma. Study-level results: Reasons behind the repertoire differences stay unclear, perhaps disease activity or earlier therapy. Patients were excluded if nivolumab began under 1 year after ASCT (the autologous transplant). Healthy donors reportedly exceeded newly diagnosed patients in baseline TCR diversity. Significantly greater TCR diversity emerged by C4D1 in CD4+ cells but not CD8+ cells.

Concerning this clone: Its antigen is unknown.

This sample's time point: cycle 4 day 1 (C4D1), after around six weeks of nivolumab. Brentuximab vedotin exposure varied, and every patient relapsed after autologous stem cell transplantation. Profiling relied on immunoSEQ multiplex PCR, and the TCRdb table lists in-frame clones only, not all of them. The sample holds some 24,000 clones, around 80% seen once. This specimen consisted of peripheral blood mononuclear cells (PBMCs), obtained before the fourth cycle of nivolumab. The TCR comes from a human donor with classical Hodgkin lymphoma.

CDR3 nucleotides: TGTGCCAGCTCACTTCAGGGGGCTCAGGTTGACGAGCAGTACTTC. Translated: CASSLQGAQVDEQYF. The rearrangement links TRBV18 to TRBJ2-7; TRBD1 matches 8 bases. V trimming: 4 bases; J trimming: 5 bases; junction bases outside the gene matches: 10. Germline V gene sequence: CDR1 KGHSH, CDR2 LQKENI. The CDR3 runs to 15 residues.